These 22 T cell receptor beta chains originate from one sample sequenced in a study of OX40 agonist ivuxolimab in advanced cancers. The data were produced by immunoSEQ multiplex PCR, yet TCRdb's version contains in-frame clones alone and is incomplete. The sample lists about 73,000 clones; about 90% were seen once. The specimen comprised CD4+ or CD8+ T cells sorted from blood, sampled in a trial of the OX40 agonist ivuxolimab. Every receptor here comes from an adult with an advanced solid tumor such as melanoma, head and neck, liver or kidney cancer.

The chain carries TRBV11-2 and TRBJ2-2; D gene unclear. Germline CDR1 reads SGHAT; CDR2 reads FQNNGV. The V gene lost 5 bases and the J gene lost 7 bases, with 11 bases spanning the gap. The CDR3 is 13 amino acids. CDR3 sequence: CASSPTTDGELFF. The CDR3, as DNA: TGTGCCAGCAGCCCGACCACGGACGGGGAGCTGTTTTTT.

The chain has TRBV5-1 and TRBJ2-3; D is undetermined. Germline CDR1 SGHRS, CDR2 YFSETQ. This CDR3 has 13 amino acids. V gave up 5 bases and J gave up 0 bases, with 7 bases separating them. The CDR3 nucleotides are TGCGCCAGCAGACAAGCTAGCACAGATACGCAGTATTTT. This encodes CASRQASTDTQYF. The complete variable domain, with remaining parts taken from reference TRBV5-1 and TRBJ2-3, reads KAGVTQTPRYLIKTRGQQVTLSCSPISGHRSVSWYQQTPGQGLQFLFEYFSETQRNKGNFPGRFSGRQFSNSRSEMNVSTLELGDSALYLCASRQASTDTQYFGPGTRLTVL.

The chain is built from TRBV30 and TRBJ1-5; 9 bases map to TRBD1. The CDR3 spans 14 residues. Germline-derived CDR1 and CDR2 are GTSNPN and SVGIG (reference sequence). J gave up 4 bases and V 1 base, and 2 bases lay outside the gene matches. CDR3 in DNA: TGTGCCTGGAGTGCAGGGACAGGGAATCAGCCCCAGCATTTT. Amino acid sequence: CAWSAGTGNQPQHF.

V is TRBV10-3 and J is TRBJ2-3; D uncertain. The germline V and J ends were trimmed by 0 bases and 5 bases, with 6 bases remaining between them. Germline CDR1 is ENHRY and CDR2 is SYGVKD. The length of the CDR3 is 13 residues. The CDR3 is CAISESTGDTQYF. CDR3 bases: TGTGCCATCAGTGAGTCGACCGGAGATACGCAGTATTTT.

The chain employs TRBV5-8 and TRBJ1-4; 7 nucleotides agree with TRBD1. This CDR3 region has 14 residues. Germline V gives CDR1 SGHTS, CDR2 YDEGEE. Unmatched junction bases numbered 6, after V lost 2 bases and J lost 8 bases. For the CDR3, the DNA is TGTGCCAGCAGCTTATTTGACAGGGTCGAAAAACTGTTTTTT. It encodes CASSLFDRVEKLFF.

This clone occurred once. The chain carries TRBV11-1 and TRBJ2-7; TRBD1 aligns across 9 bases. This CDR3 region has 14 residues. From germline, CDR1 is SGHAT and CDR2 FQDESV (reference sequence). V dropped 8 bases and J dropped 2; count of bases not matched to a gene: 7. In DNA form, the CDR3 reads TGTGCCAGCGGGTCCGGGACAGGGACCTACGAGCAGTACTTC. This translates into CASGSGTGTYEQYF. Full variable domain (missing parts from reference TRBV11-1 and TRBJ2-7): EAEVAQSPRYKITEKSQAVAFWCDPISGHATLYWYRQILGQGPELLVQFQDESVVDDSQLPKDRFSAERLKGVDSTLKIQPAELGDSAMYLCASGSGTGTYEQYFGPGTRLTVT.

The genes are TRBV2 and TRBJ2-2; D possibly corresponds to TRBD2 (5 bases). V was shortened by 8 bases and J by 2 bases, with 15 bases between the two germline ends. The CDR3 sequence is 15 residues long. The germline V gene encodes CDR1 SNHLY and CDR2 FYNNEI. CDR3 DNA sequence: TGTGCCAGCCACCTCAGCGGTGTCAACACCGGGGAGCTGTTTTTT. Its protein is CASHLSGVNTGELFF.

Notes on this clone: The junction departs from germline at one end; a sequencing error may be responsible. The chain employs TRBV7-7 and TRBJ2-5; D may match TRBD1 or TRBD2 (6 bases each). The germline V gene encodes CDR1 SSHAT and CDR2 FNYEAQ (reference sequence). CDR3 length: 13 amino acids. In DNA form, the CDR3 reads TGTGCTAGCAGCTTAGGGGGGTCGCCATCCCAGTACTTC. Its protein is CASSLGGSPSQYF.

This rearrangement joins TRBV4-1 to TRBJ1-4; 9 nucleotides agree with TRBD1. V shed 4 bases, J shed 6 bases, and the junction held 12 bases outside the gene matches. The CDR3 is 17 residues long. The germline gives CDR1 MGHRA, CDR2 YSYEKL. CDR3 sequence reads: CASSRSRGDRVDEKLFF. CDR3 bases: TGCGCCAGCAGCCGCTCAAGGGGGGACAGGGTAGATGAAAAACTGTTTTTT.

The chain links TRBV13 to TRBJ2-3; 10 nucleotides align to TRBD2. Unmatched junction bases numbered 12, after V lost 4 bases and J lost 5 bases. The CDR3 totals 17 residues. The germline V gene has CDR1 PRHDT and CDR2 FYEKMQ (reference sequence). Here the CDR3 reads CASSYLSGGAGKDTQYF. CDR3 sequence (DNA): TGTGCCAGCAGCTACCTCAGCGGGGGGGCAGGAAAAGATACGCAGTATTTT.

The J gene is TRBJ1-1, the V gene TRBV15, with 11 bases matching TRBD1. This CDR3 has 15 amino acids. The V gene end was trimmed by 1 base and the J gene end by 4 bases; junction bases not matched to a gene: 2. Germline V gene data show CDR1 as LNHNV and CDR2 as YYDKDF (reference sequence). CDR3 loop: CATSRGGTGGTEAFF. CDR3 DNA: TGTGCCACCAGCAGAGGAGGGACAGGGGGCACTGAAGCTTTCTTT.

The rearrangement joins TRBV6-5 to TRBJ2-7; D may be TRBD1 (5 bases). The V and J ends lost 5 bases and 10 bases respectively, with 12 bases between them. Germline loops: CDR1 MNHEY, CDR2 SVGAGI. This CDR3 comprises 11 residues. Here the CDR3 reads CASSQGVKQYF. The CDR3 coding sequence is TGTGCCAGCAGTCAAGGGGTGAAACAGTACTTC.

This clone came up once. CDR3 sequence: CASSLASGTAEAFF. In nucleotides, the CDR3 is TGTGCCAGCAGCTTAGCGTCAGGGACAGCTGAAGCTTTCTTT. V and J are TRBV11-1 and TRBJ1-1; 7 bases line up with TRBD1. Germline V CDR1 and CDR2: SGHAT, FQDESV (reference sequence). CDR3 size: 14 residues. V gave up 0 bases and J gave up 6 bases; unmatched junction bases: 4. Full variable domain (outside the CDR3, taken from reference TRBV11-1 and TRBJ1-1): EAEVAQSPRYKITEKSQAVAFWCDPISGHATLYWYRQILGQGPELLVQFQDESVVDDSQLPKDRFSAERLKGVDSTLKIQPAELGDSAMYLCASSLASGTAEAFFGQGTRLTVV.

This chain uses TRBV4-3 with TRBJ2-7, with D possibly matching TRBD1 (6 bases). Germline V gene data show CDR1 as LGHNA and CDR2 as YSLEER. Trimming cost V 4 bases and J 3 bases, with 10 bases left between them. There are 13 residues in the CDR3. CDR3 sequence (DNA): TGCGCCAGCAGCCTTACAGGGTACTACGAGCAGTACTTC. Translation gives CASSLTGYYEQYF.

The V and J genes are TRBV29-1 and TRBJ2-5; a weak D match, TRBD2 (7 bases). Germline CDR1 reads SQVTM; CDR2 reads ANQGSEA. The V and J ends lost 2 bases and 9 bases respectively, with 10 bases between them. CDR3 length: 11 residues. The CDR3 sequence is CSVERGGPQYF. The CDR3 bases are TGCAGCGTTGAAAGGGGGGGTCCCCAGTACTTC.

Only one count was recorded for this clone. The rearrangement uses TRBV30 and TRBJ2-7; tentatively, D is TRBD2 (5 bases). This CDR3 has 14 residues. Germline assignment: CDR1 GTSNPN and CDR2 SVGIG (reference sequence). The V end lost 2 bases, the J end lost 3 bases, and 14 bases lay between the germline ends. In DNA, the CDR3 is TGTGCCTGGAGTCCCTCCTGGACTTTCTACGAGCAGTACTTC. As protein: CAWSPSWTFYEQYF. The variable domain in full, completed from reference TRBV30 and TRBJ2-7, reads SQTIHQWPATLVQPVGSPLSLECTVEGTSNPNLYWYRQAAGRGLQLLFYSVGIGQISSEVPQNLSASRPQDRQFILSSKKLLLSDSGFYLCAWSPSWTFYEQYFGPGTRLTVT.

The genes are TRBV5-1 and TRBJ1-2; D unresolved. This CDR3 has 13 residues. V gave up 1 base and J gave up 8 bases, with 12 bases separating them. CDR1 SGHRS and CDR2 YFSETQ come from the germline V gene. For the CDR3, the DNA is TGCGCCAGCAGCTTGCAGGACTCGAGGGGCTACACCTTC. Its translation is CASSLQDSRGYTF.

The rearrangement uses TRBV19 and TRBJ2-5, with 9 bases that match TRBD1. Per the germline V gene, CDR1 is LNHDA and CDR2 is SQIVND (reference sequence). The CDR3 is 14 amino acids. After removal of 4 bases from V and 4 bases from J, the junction contained 4 bases not matched to a gene. CDR3 protein: CASSKTGGRETQYF. The CDR3 DNA follows: TGTGCCAGTAGTAAGACAGGGGGAAGAGAGACCCAGTACTTC.

The rearrangement joins TRBV11-2 to TRBJ2-7, with 14 bases that match TRBD2. Germline CDR1 is SGHAT and CDR2 is FQNNGV. After removal of 0 bases from V and 4 bases from J, the junction contained 2 bases not matched to a gene. This CDR3 is 16 amino acids long. Written as DNA, the CDR3 is TGTGCCAGCAGCTTAGAGCGGACTAGCGGGAGGTACGAGCAGTACTTC. Translating it yields CASSLERTSGRYEQYF.

This clone was seen a handful of times. The chain recombines TRBV19 with TRBJ2-1; TRBD2 matches 7 bases. The germline V gene has CDR1 LNHDA and CDR2 SQIVND (reference sequence). Unmatched junction bases numbered 3, after V lost 4 bases and J lost 3 bases. There are 14 residues in the CDR3. This CDR3 is CASSKRGNYNEQFF. The CDR3 coding sequence is TGTGCCAGTAGTAAGCGGGGTAACTACAATGAGCAGTTCTTC.

The genes are TRBV5-1 and TRBJ2-7; D may be TRBD2 (6 bases). CDR3 length: 14 residues. The V gene's germline CDR1 is SGHRS and CDR2 YFSETQ. The V end lost 3 bases, the J end lost 9 bases, and 19 bases lay between the germline ends. This chain's CDR3 is CASSSNLGQGGQYF. CDR3 bases: TGCGCCAGCAGCTCAAACCTAGGGCAGGGAGGGCAGTACTTC.

The rearrangement links TRBV6-5 to TRBJ2-1; D unclear. V shed 2 bases and J shed 8 bases, with 10 bases lying between them. Per the germline V gene, CDR1 is MNHEY and CDR2 is SVGAGI. CDR3 size: 13 residues. The CDR3 bases are TGTGCCAGCAGTTACATTCTAGGGTATGAGCAGTTCTTC. The encoded protein is CASSYILGYEQFF.